This TCR beta chain was recorded in a study of neoadjuvant nivolumab and ipilimumab in lung cancer. Some clones are missing from TCRdb's copy, which holds only in-frame ones; the method was immunoSEQ multiplex PCR. The sample shows approximately 19,000 clones, 80% to 90% of them seen only once. The CDR3 runs 17 residues. V lost 1 base to trimming and J lost 3 bases; unmatched junction nucleotides: 10. The germline V gene has CDR1 SGHTA and CDR2 FQGNSA. Regarding this clone: The antigen is undetermined.

Overall study findings and caveats: Pretherapy blood TCR richness correlated positively with resected tumor richness.

This TCR came from an adult with non-small cell lung cancer. The V call is TRBV7-2, the J call TRBJ2-7; TRBD1 matches at 9 bases. The starting material was peripheral blood, obtained before neoadjuvant nivolumab, alone or with ipilimumab. The CDR3 DNA follows: TGTGCCAGCAGCTTAGGTGGGGAGGGGACAGGGTACTACGAGCAGTACTTC. This translates into CASSLGGEGTGYYEQYF.